The clone carrying this T cell receptor (beta chain) has just a few counts. The entry originates in a study of identical twins. Template switching (which added a universal primer site) was used, and cDNA carried unique molecular identifiers. TCRdb ran MiXCR on the 5' RACE reads and lists one entry per CDR3 protein. The data contain 600,000 to 800,000 distinct CDR3 sequences, 21% of them singletons. This sample was shared with a second study, whose subject was T cells expressing NK-cell markers.

The clonotype comes from a woman aged 18-29 years in good health. Sequenced: PBMCs.

The CDR3 region is CASSQEGSRAFF. Here the CDR3 DNA reads TGCGCCAGCAGTCAGGAGGGGTCTCGGGCTTTCTTT. The chain is built from TRBV5-1 and TRBJ1-1; D is perhaps TRBD1 (5 bases). Trimming left V 5 bases short and J 11 bases short, with 16 bases between. This CDR3 is built from 12 residues. The V gene's germline CDR1 is SGHRS and CDR2 YFSETQ. Variable domain in full (rest from reference TRBV5-1 and TRBJ1-1): KAGVTQTPRYLIKTRGQQVTLSCSPISGHRSVSWYQQTPGQGLQFLFEYFSETQRNKGNFPGRFSGRQFSNSRSEMNVSTLELGDSALYLCASSQEGSRAFFGQGTRLTVV.